This is a list of T cell receptor beta chains from one sample in a study of T cell changes during pregnancy in multiple sclerosis. Generated by immunoSEQ multiplex PCR, the TCRdb table keeps only in-frame clones and is missing some. The repertoire includes about 39,000 clones, 75% to 95% of them detected once, and almost 2% sits in the top ten. The sequencing used CD4+ T cells from peripheral blood mononuclear cells, collected after pregnancy. These receptor sequences come from a female donor in good health, enrolled as a control in a pregnancy study. Each CDR3 is given with its conserved first and last residue. A D gene is named only where the DNA matches it firmly. The size field is filled for only some rows; it gives once, few, many or a size class.

j_call v_call d_call clone_size cdr3_nt cdr3_aa
TRBJ1-2 TRBV28 . . TGTGCCAGCAGTTTACAGGGGTATGGCTACACCTTC CASSLQGYGYTF
TRBJ2-4 TRBV5-1 TRBD2 . TGCGCCAGCAGCTTGGGTGGTAGCGGGATGGGGAACATTCAGTACTTC CASSLGGSGMGNIQYF
TRBJ1-4 TRBV29-1 TRBD1 . TGCAGCGTTGGAGGACAGGGGTCCCTCCGTCCTCATGAAAAACTGTTTTTT CSVGGQGSLRPHEKLFF
TRBJ1-4 TRBV18 . once TGTGCCAGCTCAGCGAACAGGGAGCTAAATGAAAAACTGTTTTTT CASSANRELNEKLFF
TRBJ1-2 TRBV6-5 . . TGTGCCAGCAGCCTCGTGGGAGGGATTGGCTACACCTTC CASSLVGGIGYTF
TRBJ1-1 TRBV18 . . TGTGCCAGCTCACAGCGAGACACTGAAGCTTTCTTT CASSQRDTEAFF
TRBJ1-2 TRBV6-5 TRBD1 once TGTGCCACCCACAGGGGCGCAGACTATGGCTACACCTTC CATHRGADYGYTF
TRBJ1-3 TRBV5-6 TRBD1 . TGTGCCAGCAGCGCCTACAGGGGCACCCTCTCTGGAAACACCATATATTTT CASSAYRGTLSGNTIYF
TRBJ2-1 TRBV9 TRBD1 few TGTGCCAGCAGCCCGGGACAGGGGAACAATGAGCAGTTCTTC CASSPGQGNNEQFF
TRBJ2-2 TRBV5-4 TRBD2 . TGTGCCAGCAGCTTTGGTCTAGCGGGCAACACCGGGGAGCTGTTTTTT CASSFGLAGNTGELFF
TRBJ1-1 TRBV6-5 . . TGTGCCAGCAGGGAAGCAGGTACTGAAGCTTTCTTT CASREAGTEAFF
TRBJ1-1 TRBV29-1 TRBD1 . TGCAGCGTAATCTTCGGGGACAGGCCAACGTATGAAGCTTTCTTT CSVIFGDRPTYEAFF
TRBJ2-2 TRBV27 . . TGTGCCAGCCGCAGGGGCAGGGACACCTCGAACACCGGGGAGCTGTTTTTT CASRRGRDTSNTGELFF
TRBJ1-4 TRBV7-9 . . TGTGCCAGCGCACCCCTGGGGACAAGGGGTGGAGAAAAACTGTTTTTT CASAPLGTRGGEKLFF
TRBJ2-5 TRBV5-1 . . TGCGCCAGCAGCTTGGAAGGTAGGGGAGAGACCCAGTACTTC CASSLEGRGETQYF
TRBJ2-7 TRBV4-1 TRBD2 . TGCGCCAGCAGCCAGGCGCCGACTAGCCCAACCTACGAGCAGTACTTC CASSQAPTSPTYEQYF
TRBJ1-1 TRBV6-6 . . TGTGCCAGCAGTTACAGGGGGTGGAACACTGAAGCTTTCTTT CASSYRGWNTEAFF
TRBJ2-7 TRBV7-9 . . TGTGCCAGCAGCTTAGAGGGAGGGGGAAGTAAAAACGAGCAGTACTTC CASSLEGGGSKNEQYF
TRBJ1-2 TRBV20-1 . . TGCAGTGCTGTACAGGCCAGGGGCTACACCTTC CSAVQARGYTF
TRBJ1-4 TRBV28 . . TGTGCCAGCAGTTTATGGTTACAGGGACATGAAAAACTGTTTTTT CASSLWLQGHEKLFF
TRBJ2-7 TRBV7-8 TRBD2 . TGTGCCAGCAGCTTCGGGAGGACCTCCTACGAGCAGTACTTC CASSFGRTSYEQYF
TRBJ2-2 TRBV4-1 . . TGCGCCAGCAGCCTCCTTCGGACTAACACCGGGGAGCTGTTTTTT CASSLLRTNTGELFF
TRBJ2-3 TRBV7-2 TRBD2 . TGTGCCAGCAGCTTAGTTAGCGGGAGAGGGGATACGCAGTATTTT CASSLVSGRGDTQYF
TRBJ1-1 TRBV18 TRBD1 . TGTGCCAGCTATCGGACAGGAATGAACACTGAAGCTTTCTTT CASYRTGMNTEAFF
TRBJ1-5 TRBV19 TRBD1 . TGTGCCAGTAGGGGGGGACAGCATACCGGTCAGCCCCAGCATTTT CASRGGQHTGQPQHF
TRBJ2-1 TRBV18 . . TGTGCCAGCTCACCCGGTGGCTCCTACAATGAGCAGTTCTTC CASSPGGSYNEQFF
TRBJ2-5 TRBV19 TRBD1 once TGTGCCAGTAGTATCGGGACAGGTTCCATCGGGGAGACCCAGTACTTC CASSIGTGSIGETQYF
TRBJ2-3 TRBV10-3 TRBD2 . TGTGCCATCAGTTCGGGGGGTGCCACAGATACGCAGTATTTT CAISSGGATDTQYF
TRBJ1-3 TRBV23-1 . . TGCGCCAGCAGGACCCCCAGGGGCACACTCTCTGGAAACACCATATATTTT CASRTPRGTLSGNTIYF
TRBJ2-1 TRBV6-5 . . TGTGCCAGCAGTTACAGGTGGGCGAACAATGAGCAGTTCTTC CASSYRWANNEQFF
TRBJ1-1 TRBV6-5 TRBD1 . TGTGCCAGCAGTTACTCGCTACAGGGGGCGAACACTGAAGCTTTCTTT CASSYSLQGANTEAFF
TRBJ1-2 TRBV5-1 . . TGCGCCAGTACCAGGGACAACTTCTTAGCTAACTATGGCTACACCTTC CASTRDNFLANYGYTF
TRBJ2-1 TRBV5-1 TRBD1 . TGCGCCAGCAGCCCGATGCTCGGGACAGGTAACAATGAGCAGTTCTTC CASSPMLGTGNNEQFF